What follows describes a single T cell receptor (beta chain). The J segment lost 2 bases and the V segment lost 5 bases, leaving 10 bases of the junction unmatched. Germline V gives CDR1 MNHNS, CDR2 SASEGT. The CDR3 consists of 17 residues. Unique molecular identifiers were incorporated into the prepared TCRbeta library. TCRdb reanalysed the PCR reads using MiXCR and keeps one entry per CDR3 protein. Of approximately 390,000 distinct CDR3 sequences in the sample, 9.5% to 13% are singletons; the top ten hold over 4.5%. These data originate in a study of T-cell reconstitution after alpha-beta-depleted transplantation in children.

The chain is built from TRBV6-1 and TRBJ2-7, with 12 bases matching TRBD2. The sample in question was PBMCs from the stem cell graft donor, obtained from the stem cell graft. This receptor was identified in a human donor who donated a stem cell graft to a child with acute myeloid leukemia. The CDR3: CASSRGTSGSKPYEQYF. CDR3 nucleotide sequence: TGTGCCAGCAGTCGAGGGACTAGCGGGTCGAAGCCCTACGAGCAGTACTTC.